The next 24 T cell receptor beta chains were all read from a single sample in a study of T cells in Graves' hyperthyroidism and ophthalmopathy. TCR beta CDR3 sequences were amplified from RNA transcripts. When the TCR CDR3 underwent first-round RT-PCR, the HTBI primer set was used. One entry per CDR3 protein results from TCRdb running MiXCR on the multiplex PCR reads. The data hold 400,000 or so distinct CDR3 sequences, with roughly 14% observed a single time. Sequencing was done on a sample of blood. The receptors here all came from a woman under 40 with Graves' ophthalmopathy.

This clonotype has ten or more counts. The chain couples TRBV6-5 to TRBJ1-3; TRBD1 might be the D (5 bases). Germline V lookup: CDR1 MNHEY, CDR2 SVGAGI. The CDR3 runs 14 residues. V shed 0 bases and J shed 7 bases, with 10 bases lying between them. The CDR3 nucleotides are TGTGCCAGCAGTTACTCGGGACCCCCGAACACCATATATTTT. It encodes CASSYSGPPNTIYF.

The count of this clonotype is one. The chain uses TRBV5-1 and TRBJ1-2, with no clear D. CDR1 is SGHRS, CDR2 YFSETQ, per germline. Trimming cost V 2 bases and J 8 bases, with 19 bases left between them. This CDR3 has 15 residues. The CDR3 region is CASSFKGESPWGYTF. For the CDR3, the DNA is TGCGCCAGCAGCTTCAAGGGTGAATCGCCTTGGGGCTACACCTTC.

The gene calls are TRBV28 and TRBJ2-4, with 11 positions matching TRBD1. Germline CDR1 reads MDHEN; CDR2 reads SYDVKM. V trimming: 4 bases; J trimming: 3 bases; junction bases outside the gene matches: 8. The CDR3 length is 17 residues. The CDR3 protein is CASSYPGTGGVKNIQYF. The DNA of the CDR3 is TGTGCCAGCAGTTATCCCGGGACAGGGGGGGTCAAAAACATTCAGTACTTC.

This clonotype came up many times. The chain uses TRBV28 and TRBJ1-1; no clear D. The CDR3 has 13 amino acids. V was shortened by 6 bases and J by 1 base, with 9 bases between the two germline ends. Per the germline V gene, CDR1 is MDHEN and CDR2 is SYDVKM. The CDR3 is CASRWSGNTEAFF. The CDR3 coding sequence is TGTGCCAGCAGATGGTCAGGGAACACTGAAGCTTTCTTT.

The chain couples TRBV20-1 to TRBJ2-7; D unresolved. CDR1 and CDR2 from the germline V gene are DFQATT and SNEGSKA (reference sequence). The CDR3 spans 14 residues. Trimming shortened V by 2 bases and J by 2 bases, and 13 bases separated the two germline ends. The CDR3 DNA reads TGCAGTGCTAGACAGGTCCCTCTTACCTACGAGCAGTACTTC. Protein product: CSARQVPLTYEQYF.

The CDR3 sequence: CASSQTGGDTGELFF. CDR3 coding DNA: TGCGCCAGCAGCCAGACAGGGGGCGACACCGGGGAGCTGTTTTTT. The chain is built from TRBV5-1 and TRBJ2-2, with 10 bases identical to TRBD1. The V gene's germline CDR1 is SGHRS and CDR2 YFSETQ. The CDR3 is made up of 15 amino acids. V gave up 4 bases and J gave up 3 bases; unmatched junction bases: 3.

This clonotype was observed many times. The gene calls are TRBV28 and TRBJ2-1, with 9 bases matching TRBD1. Germline V lookup: CDR1 MDHEN, CDR2 SYDVKM. This CDR3 is 14 amino acids long. J lost 5 bases, V lost 4 bases, and 3 bases had no gene match. CDR3 region: CASSWTGDHNEQFF. The CDR3 nucleotides are TGTGCCAGCAGTTGGACAGGGGACCACAATGAGCAGTTCTTC.

This clonotype showed up many times. J is TRBJ2-7 and V is TRBV20-1; TRBD2 agrees at 9 bases. This CDR3 contains 16 residues. Trimming at V came to 0 bases and at J to 1 base, leaving 7 bases not matched to a gene. CDR1 is DFQATT and CDR2 is SNEGSKA in the germline V gene (reference sequence). The CDR3 DNA sequence: TGCAGTGCTAGAGACGGCGGGGGGGCTAAGTCCTACGAGCAGTACTTC. Amino acids: CSARDGGGAKSYEQYF.

This clonotype was detected only a few times. The gene calls are TRBV7-9 and TRBJ2-2, with a possible D match to TRBD2 (5 bases). There are 17 residues in the CDR3. V gave up 3 bases and J gave up 1 base, with 15 bases separating them. Germline-derived CDR1 and CDR2 are SEHNR and FQNEAQ (reference sequence). The CDR3 here is CASSFAVRERNTGELFF. Written as DNA, the CDR3 is TGTGCCAGCAGCTTCGCCGTCCGGGAAAGGAACACCGGGGAGCTGTTTTTT. Complete variable domain (other parts from reference TRBV7-9 and TRBJ2-2): DTGVSQNPRHKITKRGQNVTFRCDPISEHNRLYWYRQTLGQGPEFLTYFQNEAQLEKSRLLSDRFSAERPKGSFSTLEIQRTEQGDSAMYLCASSFAVRERNTGELFFGEGSRLTVL.

Note on this clonotype: A read error may explain this, as a much larger clone is one base away. The rearrangement links TRBV12-3 or TRBV12-4 to TRBJ2-1; D remains unclear. V lost 5 bases to trimming and J lost 10 bases, with 12 bases between them. This CDR3 spans 12 amino acids. This CDR3 reads CASSPNPYEQFF. The CDR3 bases are TGTGCCAGCAGTCCGAACCCCTACGAGCAGTTCTTC.

This clonotype was observed at least ten times. The chain carries TRBV29-1 and TRBJ2-7; no definite D call. The V and J ends lost 3 bases and 2 bases respectively, with 23 bases between them. The CDR3 extends over 17 amino acids. Germline-derived CDR1 and CDR2 are SQVTM and ANQGSEA. The CDR3 is CSVEVYTNNWPTYEQYF. CDR3 bases: TGCAGCGTTGAGGTTTATACCAACAATTGGCCCACCTACGAGCAGTACTTC.

This clonotype was observed at least ten times. CDR3 nucleotide sequence: TGCGCCAGCAGCCACAGACAGGATCCGATTCGGGATGGCTACACCTTC. This gives the protein CASSHRQDPIRDGYTF. The V call is TRBV4-1, the J call TRBJ1-2; TRBD1 is a possible D gene (6 bases). Trimming removed 3 bases at V and 6 bases at J, with 20 bases between. Germline CDR1 reads MGHRA; CDR2 reads YSYEKL. This CDR3 region has 16 residues.

Many counts were recorded for this clonotype. J is TRBJ2-7 and V is TRBV30; tentative D call: TRBD1 (6 bases). Germline CDR1 and CDR2: GTSNPN and SVGIG (reference sequence). V shed 2 bases and J shed 6 bases, with 14 bases lying between them. The CDR3 is 13 residues long. The CDR3 is CAWSPSYRVEQYF. The CDR3 DNA sequence: TGTGCCTGGAGTCCGTCATACAGGGTCGAGCAGTACTTC.

This clonotype was seen at least ten times. The CDR3 region is CASSVVHRNTEAFF. The CDR3 region has the DNA TGTGCCAGCAGCGTCGTTCATCGTAACACTGAAGCTTTCTTT. This chain links TRBV9 with TRBJ1-1; D remains unclear. Deletions cut 2 bases from V and 2 bases from J, with 10 bases between. This CDR3 contains 14 residues. In germline, CDR1 is SGDLS, CDR2 YYNGEE.

The CDR3: CSVISGVEQYF. The CDR3 DNA reads TGCAGCGTTATTTCTGGGGTCGAGCAGTACTTC. The V gene is TRBV29-1, the J gene TRBJ2-7; D gene uncertain. V was shortened by 5 bases and J by 6 bases, with 11 bases between the two germline ends. Germline V lookup: CDR1 SQVTM, CDR2 ANQGSEA. The length of the CDR3 is 11 residues.

This clonotype appeared many times. The V and J genes are TRBV9 and TRBJ2-5, with D possibly being TRBD1 or TRBD2 (5 bases each). V was clipped by 2 bases and J by 4 bases, with 18 bases between them. The CDR3 sequence is 16 residues long. Looked up from germline, CDR1 is SGDLS and CDR2 is YYNGEE. Written as DNA, the CDR3 is TGTGCCAGCAGCGTTCAGGGTACCGGGACGTCAGAGACCCAGTACTTC. It encodes CASSVQGTGTSETQYF. Full variable domain (missing parts from reference TRBV9 and TRBJ2-5): DSGVTQTPKHLITATGQRVTLRCSPRSGDLSVYWYQQSLDQGLQFLIQYYNGEERAKGNILERFSAQQFPDLHSELNLSSLELGDSALYFCASSVQGTGTSETQYFGPGTRLLVL.

Remarks on this clonotype: One base away lies a much larger clone, so this may be a sequencing read error. The chain uses TRBV20-1 and TRBJ1-5, with a possible D match to TRBD1 (6 bases). Germline-derived CDR1 and CDR2 are DFQATT and SNEGSKA (reference sequence). CDR3 length equals 15 residues. In nucleotides, the CDR3 is TGCAGTGCTAGCACCCGGGGGCCGAGCAATCAGCCCCGGCATTTT. It codes for CSASTRGPSNQPRHF.

This clonotype was seen repeatedly, ten times or more. The chain recombines TRBV12-3 or TRBV12-4 with TRBJ1-1; TRBD1 matches at 8 bases. V shed 6 bases and J 3 bases; nucleotides not matched to a gene: 6. CDR3 length: 14 amino acids. Here the CDR3 reads CASSDRGSDTEAFF. CDR3 bases: TGTGCCAGCAGCGACAGGGGCTCGGACACTGAAGCTTTCTTT.

V gene TRBV15 combines with J gene TRBJ2-1; D is perhaps TRBD1 (5 bases). The CDR3 extends over 11 amino acids. Looked up from germline, CDR1 is LNHNV and CDR2 is YYDKDF (reference sequence). Trimming removed 4 bases at V and 9 bases at J, with 7 bases between. In nucleotides, the CDR3 is TGTGCCACCAGCACCCAGGGTGAGCAGTTCTTC. It is translated as CATSTQGEQFF.

Only a few counts were recorded for this clonotype. The chain links TRBV6-1 to TRBJ2-7; a weak D match, TRBD2 (6 bases). The V and J ends lost 6 bases and 5 bases respectively, with 11 bases between them. Germline-derived CDR1 and CDR2 are MNHNS and SASEGT. This CDR3 is 12 amino acids long. DNA of the CDR3: TGTGCCAGCAGCCCGGGACTCGACGAGCAGTACTTC. Protein sequence: CASSPGLDEQYF.

The rearrangement links TRBV7-9 to TRBJ2-7; D is uncertain. The CDR3 loop spans 13 amino acids. Per germline, CDR1 SEHNR and CDR2 FQNEAQ (reference sequence). The germline V and J ends were trimmed by 0 bases and 6 bases, with 9 bases remaining between them. The CDR3 reads CASSLAGLVEQYF. CDR3 nucleotide sequence: TGTGCCAGCAGCTTAGCAGGGTTGGTCGAGCAGTACTTC.

This clonotype has at least ten counts. The chain employs TRBV2 and TRBJ2-7, with D possibly called TRBD1 or TRBD2 (5 bases each). This CDR3 has 15 amino acids. Trimming removed 6 bases from V and 3 bases from J, with 18 bases in between. The germline gives CDR1 SNHLY, CDR2 FYNNEI. The CDR3 here is CASRARGGGFYEQYF. As DNA, the CDR3 is TGTGCCAGCAGAGCTCGAGGTGGGGGTTTCTACGAGCAGTACTTC.

The V and J genes are TRBV9 and TRBJ2-6; D is unresolved. The CDR3 spans 14 residues. Between the trimmed V and J ends, which lost 3 bases and 2 bases, there was a span of 6 bases. CDR1 and CDR2 (germline): SGDLS, YYNGEE. The CDR3 loop is CASSGTPGANVLTF. In DNA form, the CDR3 reads TGTGCCAGCAGCGGTACACCTGGGGCCAACGTCCTGACTTTC.

This clonotype was seen more than once but under ten times. Since a much larger clone is just one base distant, this may be a read error. The chain combines TRBV20-1 with TRBJ2-7; weak D call: TRBD1 (6 bases). The CDR3 contains 12 residues. CDR1 is DFQATT, CDR2 SNEGSKA, per germline (reference sequence). The CDR3 region has the DNA TGCAGTGCCACCCGGGACAACGACGAGCAGCACTTC. Translation: CSATRDNDEQHF.